This is a list of T cell receptor beta chains from one sample in a study of shared clonotypes between healthy human individuals. Generated by immunoSEQ multiplex PCR, the TCRdb table keeps only in-frame clones and is missing some. This sample has about 2.3 million clones, with more than 85% found just once. Sequencing used naive CD4+ T cells from PBMCs. These receptors originate from a man aged 18 to 35 in good health. Some clones in this sample may be carry-over from other donors' samples. CDR3s include the opening cysteine and the closing phenylalanine or tryptophan. D genes are given only for firm matches. A clone size is listed for some rows: how often the clone was seen (once, few, many), or a class if it is expanded.

J: TRBJ2-5; D: TRBD2; V: TRBV5-1; size: -; DNA: TGCGCCAGCAGCCGCCGACTAGCTTCTCAAGAGACCCAGTACTTC; CDR3: CASSRRLASQETQYF
J: TRBJ1-2; D: TRBD1; V: TRBV15; size: -; DNA: TGTGCCACCAGCAGAGTGAGGACAGGGGGCCTTCGGGGCTACACCTTC; CDR3: CATSRVRTGGLRGYTF
J: TRBJ2-1; D: TRBD2; V: TRBV4-1; size: -; DNA: TGCGCCAGCAGCCAAGTTCGGGGGGGAGACCACAATGAGCAGTTCTTC; CDR3: CASSQVRGGDHNEQFF
J: TRBJ2-1; D: -; V: TRBV7-9; size: -; DNA: TGTGCCAGCAGCTCCCGGGACGACCCTCGGGAGCAGTTCTTC; CDR3: CASSSRDDPREQFF
J: TRBJ1-1; D: TRBD1; V: TRBV6-6; size: -; DNA: TGTGCCAGCAGTTACGCCGACAGGGGATACACTGAAGCTTTCTTT; CDR3: CASSYADRGYTEAFF
J: TRBJ1-1; D: -; V: TRBV7-9; size: -; DNA: TGTGCCAGCAGCTTACAGGGGTTGAACACTGAAGCTTTCTTT; CDR3: CASSLQGLNTEAFF
J: TRBJ2-7; D: -; V: TRBV5-4; size: -; DNA: TGTGCCAGCAGCTTGGAAAATTACAGGTCCTACGAGCAGTACTTC; CDR3: CASSLENYRSYEQYF
J: TRBJ1-4; D: -; V: TRBV9; size: -; DNA: TGTGCCAGCAGCGCGGGACACCCAACTAATGAAAAACTGTTTTTT; CDR3: CASSAGHPTNEKLFF
J: TRBJ2-5; D: -; V: TRBV19; size: -; DNA: TGTGCCAGTAGTATCGGGCAGGGAGAGACCCAGTACTTC; CDR3: CASSIGQGETQYF
J: TRBJ2-3; D: TRBD2; V: TRBV6-1; size: -; DNA: TGTGCCAGCAGTATCCAGCGGGAGGGCACAGATACGCAGTATTTT; CDR3: CASSIQREGTDTQYF
J: TRBJ1-5; D: TRBD1; V: TRBV28; size: few; DNA: TGTGCCAGCACGTGGCGGACAGGGATACGGCAGCCCCAGCATTTT; CDR3: CASTWRTGIRQPQHF
J: TRBJ2-1; D: TRBD2; V: TRBV15; size: -; DNA: TGTGCCACCAGCAGAGTAAGGTCTAGCGGTTACAATGAGCAGTTCTTC; CDR3: CATSRVRSSGYNEQFF
J: TRBJ2-3; D: -; V: TRBV6-4; size: -; DNA: TGTGCCAGCAGTACCGCGGGCGGGACCCTCCAGTATTTT; CDR3: CASSTAGGTLQYF
J: TRBJ1-3; D: -; V: TRBV28; size: -; DNA: TGTGCCAGCAGCAGGGACTCGACAAACACCATATATTTT; CDR3: CASSRDSTNTIYF
J: TRBJ2-2; D: TRBD2; V: TRBV28; size: once; DNA: TGTGCCAGCAGGAGCGGGGGCGGGGACACCGGGGAGCTGTTTTTT; CDR3: CASRSGGGDTGELFF
J: TRBJ1-2; D: -; V: TRBV10-3; size: -; DNA: TGTGCCGCGACGCAGGGGAACTATGGCTACACCTTC; CDR3: CAATQGNYGYTF
J: TRBJ2-2; D: TRBD2; V: TRBV15; size: -; DNA: TGTGCCACCCAAGCGGGAGGGCGCGACGGGGAGCTGTTTTTT; CDR3: CATQAGGRDGELFF
J: TRBJ2-2; D: -; V: TRBV2; size: -; DNA: TGTGCCAGCAGGGAGACAGGAGTGAACACCGGGGAGCTGTTTTTT; CDR3: CASRETGVNTGELFF
J: TRBJ1-4; D: -; V: TRBV5-4; size: -; DNA: TGTGCCAGCAGCTCCCGGATGAAGGGGGGAGGTGAAAAACTGTTTTTT; CDR3: CASSSRMKGGGEKLFF
J: TRBJ2-1; D: -; V: TRBV2; size: -; DNA: TGTGCCAGCAGGAAAAGGACTACCCCCCTTTACAATGAGCAGTTCTTC; CDR3: CASRKRTTPLYNEQFF
J: TRBJ2-2; D: TRBD2; V: TRBV7-6; size: -; DNA: TGTGCCAGCAGCTTAGCTCTGAGACTAGCGGTGAACACCGGGGAGCTGTTTTTT; CDR3: CASSLALRLAVNTGELFF
J: TRBJ2-1; D: TRBD2; V: TRBV7-2; size: -; DNA: TGTGCCAGCAGCTTTACACTTCTAGCGGGACTCTACAATGAGCAGTTCTTC; CDR3: CASSFTLLAGLYNEQFF
J: TRBJ2-2; D: -; V: TRBV7-3; size: -; DNA: TGTGCCAGCAGCCCCGGGACTCTTGTGCACACCGGGGAGCTGTTTTTT; CDR3: CASSPGTLVHTGELFF
J: TRBJ2-7; D: -; V: TRBV18; size: -; DNA: TGTGCCAGCTCACCCCTGGGGGAGCAGTACTTC; CDR3: CASSPLGEQYF
J: TRBJ2-1; D: TRBD2; V: TRBV7-6; size: -; DNA: TGTGCCAGCGGGACTAATGTCGATGAGCAGTTCTTC; CDR3: CASGTNVDEQFF
J: TRBJ2-1; D: TRBD2; V: TRBV5-1; size: -; DNA: TGCGCCAGCAGCTTGACGGCGGGAGCGGTCTACAATGAGCAGTTCTTC; CDR3: CASSLTAGAVYNEQFF
J: TRBJ1-6; D: -; V: TRBV4-3; size: -; DNA: TGCGCCAGCAGCCAAGGGGGGGAACATGGCTCACCCCTCCACTTT; CDR3: CASSQGGEHGSPLHF
J: TRBJ2-7; D: TRBD1; V: TRBV11-3; size: -; DNA: TGTGCCAGCAGCACCCGGGACAGCGACGAGCAGTACTTC; CDR3: CASSTRDSDEQYF
J: TRBJ1-5; D: -; V: TRBV5-3; size: -; DNA: TGTGCCAGAGTGGAGGGTGGACGATGGGGATATAGCAATCAGCCCCAGCATTTT; CDR3: CARVEGGRWGYSNQPQHF
J: TRBJ1-5; D: -; V: TRBV28; size: -; DNA: TGTGCCAGCGGCTTGAGCAATCAGCCCCAGCATTTT; CDR3: CASGLSNQPQHF
J: TRBJ2-1; D: TRBD2; V: TRBV11-3; size: -; DNA: TGTGCCAGCAGCTCACTAGCGGGAGGACCAAATGAGCAGTTCTTC; CDR3: CASSSLAGGPNEQFF
J: TRBJ2-7; D: TRBD2; V: TRBV11-2; size: -; DNA: TGTGCCAGCAGCCCCCGACTAGCGGGAGGACCCTACGAGCAGTACTTC; CDR3: CASSPRLAGGPYEQYF
J: TRBJ2-1; D: TRBD2; V: TRBV28; size: -; DNA: TGTGCCAGCAGCCCAATGGGGACTAGCGGGAGGATGGATGAGCAGTTCTTC; CDR3: CASSPMGTSGRMDEQFF
J: TRBJ2-5; D: TRBD2; V: TRBV5-4; size: -; DNA: TGTGCCAGCAGCTCTAGCGGGAGGGTCCAAGAGACCCAGTACTTC; CDR3: CASSSSGRVQETQYF
J: TRBJ2-7; D: TRBD2; V: TRBV6-6; size: -; DNA: TGTGCCAGCAGGTGGGGACTAGCGGGGGCCTACGAGCAGTACTTC; CDR3: CASRWGLAGAYEQYF
J: TRBJ1-1; D: -; V: TRBV19; size: once; DNA: TGTGCCAGTAGTACAGGAATCGGCATGAACACTGAAGCTTTCTTT; CDR3: CASSTGIGMNTEAFF
J: TRBJ1-1; D: -; V: TRBV7-3; size: -; DNA: TGTGCCAGCAGCCCACAGGGCTCAGGCGGGGTCAGCGCTTTCTTT; CDR3: CASSPQGSGGVSAFF
J: TRBJ1-4; D: -; V: TRBV6-1; size: -; DNA: TGTGCCAGCAGTGAAGGGACTCCCCGGGAAAAACTGTTTTTT; CDR3: CASSEGTPREKLFF
J: TRBJ1-1; D: -; V: TRBV11-2; size: once; DNA: TGTGCCAGCACCCGAGTGGGGAGCACTGAAGCTTTCTTT; CDR3: CASTRVGSTEAFF
J: TRBJ1-1; D: -; V: TRBV14; size: -; DNA: TGTGCCAGCAGCCAAGATTTTTTCGGAACGGCTTTCTTT; CDR3: CASSQDFFGTAFF
J: TRBJ1-1; D: -; V: TRBV14; size: -; DNA: TGTGCCAGCAGCCAAGGGATATGGGTGGAAACTGAAGCTTTCTTT; CDR3: CASSQGIWVETEAFF
J: TRBJ2-6; D: -; V: TRBV2; size: -; DNA: TGTGCCGGGGGTACAAGCTCTGGGGCCAACGTCCTGACTTTC; CDR3: CAGGTSSGANVLTF